The clone carrying this TCR beta chain was counted at least ten times. Its antigen is unknown. This sample is part of a study of metastatic and nonmetastatic thyroid tumors. From the PCR reads, TCRdb re-called clones with MiXCR. The sample holds about 64,000 clones, less than 5% seen once. All patients reached thyroid surgery having received no treatment beforehand. Study results and caveats: Versus benign nodules, malignant thyroid tumors reportedly had significantly higher TCR beta diversity, in blood and tumor.

Germline loops: CDR1 DFQATT, CDR2 SNEGSKA (reference sequence). The V and J ends lost 3 bases and 2 bases, in that order; junction bases with no gene match: 7. This CDR3 is 14 amino acids long. V gene TRBV20-1 combines with J gene TRBJ2-7, with 7 bases matching TRBD2. This TCR was recovered from a female donor with papillary thyroid cancer or a benign thyroid nodule (not recorded which). Some clones in this sample may be carry-over from other donors' samples. The sample was blood. CDR3 in DNA: TGCAGTGCTAGCAGACCGGGACTAACCTACGAGCAGTACTTC. It translates to CSASRPGLTYEQYF.